This T cell receptor (beta chain) was obtained from a study of blood T cells in healthy people across ages. Notes on the study in general: A strong correlation was found between TCR beta diversity and the percentage of naive T cells. A roughly linear fall in TCR beta diversity per million T cells was seen with increasing age.

This clonotype was counted only a few times. Its antigen remains unidentified. Isolating PBMCs gave at least 6 million of these cells per sample. V was pared by 8 bases and J by 6 bases, with 7 bases of the junction left unmatched. The CDR3 runs 13 residues. Combining a sample-barcoded 5' primer with a J-beta primer mix, a second PCR ran for about 6 to 12 cycles. TCRdb re-derived calls from the 5' RACE reads in MiXCR, one entry per CDR3 protein. The table shows 850,000 to 1,000,000 distinct CDR3 sequences, with about 48% occurring only once. Sequencing was done on a sample of blood. This chain joins TRBV12-3 or TRBV12-4 and TRBJ2-1; 7 bases are a match to TRBD1. The receptor was derived from a man aged 30 to 39 in good health. CDR3 nucleotides: TGTGCCAGCGGACAGGCCTCGTCCAATGAGCAGTTCTTC. This codes for CASGQASSNEQFF.